The 26 T cell receptor beta chains given below trace back to one sample, sequenced in a study of post-analysis software for immune sequencing data. Findings of the study overall: The study found TRBV5-6, TRBV5-1 and TRBV20-1 among four to six TRBV segments more frequent in patients than controls.

The TCR beta cDNA libraries contained unique molecular identifiers. A single record per CDR3 protein comes from TCRdb applying MiXCR to the PCR reads. This sample has some 240,000 distinct CDR3 sequences, with 30% to 45% found just once. These TCRs' antigens remain unknown. Input material: blood. The source is a girl between 5 and 17 years old with multiple sclerosis.

To note about this clonotype: A read error may be the cause here, since a much bigger clone is one base away. The J gene is TRBJ1-1, the V gene TRBV12-3 or TRBV12-4, with unresolved D. V lost 3 bases, J lost 6 bases, and 11 bases lay in between. The CDR3 consists of 13 residues. CDR3: CASSFTEIPEAFF. The CDR3 DNA is TGTGCCAGCAGTTTCACAGAGATCCCTGAAGCTTTCTTT.

The V call is TRBV5-5, the J call TRBJ1-2, with D uncertain. CDR1 and CDR2 (germline): SGHKS, YYEKEE (reference sequence). V gave up 0 bases and J gave up 0 bases, with 9 bases separating them. CDR3 size: 15 residues. CDR3 in amino acids: CASSLAAGPNYGYTF. In DNA form, the CDR3 reads TGTGCCAGCAGCTTGGCGGCAGGTCCTAACTATGGCTACACCTTC.

There are many counts of this clonotype. CDR3 sequence (DNA): TGTGCCAGCAGTGAAAGCGGGGGGAGCAATCAGCCCCAGCATTTT. Translating it yields CASSESGGSNQPQHF. V and J are TRBV25-1 and TRBJ1-5; possible D gene TRBD1, 5 bases. Germline-derived CDR1 and CDR2 are MGHDK and SYGVNS. The CDR3 covers 15 residues. Trimming removed 2 bases from V and 1 base from J, with 9 bases in between.

The chain carries TRBV13 and TRBJ2-1, with D possibly TRBD2 on 6 matching bases. V lost 6 bases, J lost 0 bases, and 15 bases lay in between. CDR3 length equals 16 residues. The germline V gene encodes CDR1 PRHDT and CDR2 FYEKMQ (reference sequence). CDR3 DNA sequence: TGTGCCAGCAGTCCTCCCCGGGGGAGCTCCTACAATGAGCAGTTCTTC. Translated, it gives CASSPPRGSSYNEQFF.

This clonotype was observed a handful of times. The V call is TRBV5-1, the J call TRBJ2-2; 10 bases map to TRBD2. Germline values: CDR1 SGHRS, CDR2 YFSETQ. The CDR3 sequence is 16 residues long. The trim removed 3 bases at V and 0 bases at J, leaving 2 bases unmatched. The CDR3 protein is CASSSTSGSNTGELFF. The CDR3 nucleotides read TGCGCCAGCAGCTCGACTAGCGGGTCGAACACCGGGGAGCTGTTTTTT.

This clonotype was counted many times. The chain couples TRBV5-1 to TRBJ1-4, with D tentatively TRBD1 (5 bases). Germline V gives CDR1 SGHRS, CDR2 YFSETQ. V was cut by 5 bases and J by 11 bases, with 13 bases left in between. CDR3 length: 12 amino acids. CDR3 loop: CASSRDLVKLFF. CDR3 DNA: TGCGCCAGCAGTCGGGACCTAGTCAAACTGTTTTTT.

Points on this clonotype: A much larger clone lies one base from this, so it may be a read error. The V and J genes are TRBV27 and TRBJ2-3, with D perhaps matching TRBD2 (7 bases). This CDR3 spans 14 amino acids. The germline V gene encodes CDR1 MNHEY and CDR2 SMNVEV (reference sequence). The V gene lost 7 bases and the J gene lost 5 bases, with 16 bases spanning the gap. For the CDR3, the DNA is TGTGCCAGCATAGGGGGGGGGCCCATAGATACGCAGTATTTT. It specifies CASIGGGPIDTQYF.

This clonotype was detected many times. V gene TRBV29-1 combines with J gene TRBJ1-1; D is unclear. Germline CDR1 is SQVTM and CDR2 is ANQGSEA. With 0 bases removed from V and 11 bases from J, the gap between germline ends came to 16 bases. The length of the CDR3 is 13 residues. In nucleotides, the CDR3 is TGCAGCGTTGAAGATCTTGGCAACCGTGGGGCTTTCTTT. It encodes CSVEDLGNRGAFF.

This clonotype was detected only once. The V and J genes are TRBV4-1 and TRBJ2-1, with 7 bases that match TRBD2. The CDR3 totals 15 residues. Germline V gives CDR1 MGHRA, CDR2 YSYEKL. V dropped 0 bases and J dropped 8; count of bases not matched to a gene: 7. The CDR3 DNA follows: TGCGCCAGCAGCCAAGATCGGGGAGGGGTGGATGAGCAGTTCTTC. It is translated as CASSQDRGGVDEQFF.

As regards this clonotype: At one boundary the junction diverges from the germline segment, which might be a read error. The chain employs TRBV12-3 or TRBV12-4 and TRBJ1-1; no definite D call. This CDR3 is 14 amino acids long. The CDR3 DNA sequence: TGTGCCAGCAGTTTAAGATGGTTGAGCACTGATGCTTTCTTT. Amino acid sequence: CASSLRWLSTDAFF.

In its sample, this clonotype was seen many times. The chain joins TRBV29-1 to TRBJ1-1, with 7 bases that match TRBD1. After removal of 6 bases from V and 4 bases from J, the junction contained 2 bases not matched to a gene. Germline-derived CDR1 and CDR2 are SQVTM and ANQGSEA. The CDR3 spans 11 residues. In nucleotides, the CDR3 is TGCAGCGTCCAGGGGGGCACTGAAGCTTTCTTT. Its protein is CSVQGGTEAFF.

In this sample, this clonotype turned up a few times. V and J are TRBV11-2 and TRBJ2-5, with D possibly called TRBD1 or TRBD2 (6 bases each). Judging by the DNA end, TRBJ2-1 fits better; the J call may be wrong. In germline, CDR1 is SGHAT, CDR2 FQNNGV. The CDR3 runs 14 residues. CDR3 protein: CASSFRGPQETQFF. The CDR3 coding sequence is TGTGCCAGCAGCTTCCGGGGGCCTCAAGAGACCCAGTTCTTC.

A few counts support this clonotype. This sequence joins TRBV6-5 and TRBJ2-1; the D is unclear. This CDR3 has 12 residues. From germline, CDR1 is MNHEY and CDR2 SVGAGI. V dropped 11 bases and J dropped 7 bases, with 15 bases sitting between them. CDR3 loop: CAAAALTNEQFF. DNA for the CDR3: TGTGCCGCCGCCGCGTTAACTAATGAGCAGTTCTTC.

This clonotype was counted a single time. V is TRBV21-1 and J is TRBJ2-7; TRBD1 is the table's D call, not checked against the DNA. TRBV21-1 is a pseudogene segment. The CDR3 sequence is 14 residues long. DNA of the CDR3: TGTGCCAGCAGCAAAGCCCAGGGTTTCTACGAGCAGTACTTC. Its protein product is CASSKAQGFYEQYF.

This clonotype was recorded many times. The chain recombines TRBV20-1 with TRBJ2-5; 9 bases map to TRBD2. V dropped 7 bases and J dropped 5; count of bases not matched to a gene: 17. Looked up from germline, CDR1 is DFQATT and CDR2 is SNEGSKA (reference sequence). The CDR3 is 16 amino acids. CDR3 DNA: TGCAGTGGTTTTTCGGGACTAGCTAGGGCCCAGGAGACCCAGTACTTC. It translates to CSGFSGLARAQETQYF.

In its sample, this clonotype was seen many times. V and J are TRBV29-1 and TRBJ2-3; 8 positions agree with TRBD2. This CDR3 comprises 15 residues. Germline V CDR1 and CDR2: SQVTM, ANQGSEA. The trim removed 4 bases at V and 4 bases at J, leaving 10 bases unmatched. The CDR3 reads CSVAALLAGPDTQYF. The CDR3 region has the DNA TGCAGCGTTGCCGCCCTGTTAGCGGGACCAGATACGCAGTATTTT.

This chain joins TRBV6-1 and TRBJ1-1; D not resolved. This CDR3 spans 14 amino acids. Trimming took off 6 bases at V and 1 base at J, with 12 bases between the two ends. Germline-derived CDR1 and CDR2 are MNHNS and SASEGT. CDR3 sequence: CASSYISGNTEAFF. In nucleotides, the CDR3 is TGTGCCAGCAGCTACATATCCGGGAACACTGAAGCTTTCTTT.

This clonotype was detected only a few times. This chain uses TRBV3-1 with TRBJ1-1; D may be TRBD1 (6 bases). The CDR3 consists of 15 residues. The V end lost 1 base, the J end lost 1 base, and 10 bases lay between the germline ends. Per the germline V gene, CDR1 is LGHDT and CDR2 is YNNKEL (reference sequence). CDR3 bases: TGTGCCAGCAGCCAAGTGGGGGGGGCGAACACTGAAGCTTTCTTT. It encodes CASSQVGGANTEAFF.

As concerns this clonotype: A much larger clonotype is one base distant, so this may be a read error. This chain uses TRBV5-1 with TRBJ1-1; D uncertain. The CDR3 totals 12 residues. Germline V CDR1 and CDR2: SGHRS, YFSETQ. Trimming left V 0 bases short and J 7 bases short, with 7 bases between. The CDR3 loop reads CASSLDGIEAFF. CDR3 bases: TGCGCCAGCAGCTTGGACGGGATTGAAGCTTTCTTT.

The chain's CDR3 is CASTHSGMNTGELFF. In DNA, the CDR3 is TGTGCCAGCACCCATAGCGGGATGAACACCGGGGAGCTGTTTTTT. The V call is TRBV12-3 or TRBV12-4, the J call TRBJ2-2; 8 nucleotides line up with TRBD2. This CDR3 contains 15 residues. J was trimmed by 1 base and V by 7 bases; bases with no gene match: 5.

The chain couples TRBV5-1 to TRBJ1-3, with D unclear. CDR3 length: 16 amino acids. Germline assignment: CDR1 SGHRS and CDR2 YFSETQ. V was cut by 0 bases and J by 0 bases, with 10 bases left in between. CDR3 nucleotides: TGCGCCAGCAGCTTGGCCGGCAGCAGCTCTGGAAACACCATATATTTT. Amino acid sequence: CASSLAGSSSGNTIYF.

This clonotype was detected a few times. This chain links TRBV20-1 with TRBJ2-6; possible D gene TRBD1, 5 bases. CDR1 and CDR2 (germline): DFQATT, SNEGSKA (reference sequence). V gave up 3 bases and J gave up 2 bases, with 11 bases separating them. The CDR3 has 15 residues. CDR3 protein: CSASQGSTGANVLTF. The CDR3, as DNA: TGCAGTGCTAGCCAGGGCTCTACTGGGGCCAACGTCCTGACTTTC.

Of note for this clonotype: Possible read error: a much larger clone is one base away. The chain employs TRBV25-1 and TRBJ1-5; no clear D. Germline V CDR1 and CDR2: MGHDK, SYGVNS. Trimming took off 2 bases at V and 8 bases at J, with 7 bases between the two ends. There are 12 residues in the CDR3. This chain's CDR3 is CASSEPYEPQHF. CDR3 bases: TGTGCCAGCAGTGAACCTTACGAGCCCCAGCATTTT.

The rearrangement joins TRBV6-6 to TRBJ1-6, with 8 bases lining up with TRBD1. V was pared by 2 bases and J by 8 bases, with 5 bases of the junction left unmatched. This CDR3 is built from 15 residues. From germline, CDR1 is MNHNY and CDR2 SVGAGI (reference sequence). This chain's CDR3 is CASSYTGGFDSPLHF. CDR3 in DNA: TGTGCCAGCAGTTACACAGGGGGATTTGATTCACCCCTCCACTTT.

There are a few counts of this clonotype. V is TRBV5-1 and J is TRBJ2-2; TRBD1 might be the D (5 bases). Germline loops: CDR1 SGHRS, CDR2 YFSETQ. V was pared by 0 bases and J by 1 base, with 10 bases between. CDR3 length equals 16 residues. CDR3 in amino acids: CASSLAGRVNTGELFF. CDR3 nucleotide sequence: TGCGCCAGCAGCTTGGCGGGCAGGGTGAACACCGGGGAGCTGTTTTTT. Full variable domain (missing parts from reference TRBV5-1 and TRBJ2-2): KAGVTQTPRYLIKTRGQQVTLSCSPISGHRSVSWYQQTPGQGLQFLFEYFSETQRNKGNFPGRFSGRQFSNSRSEMNVSTLELGDSALYLCASSLAGRVNTGELFFGEGSRLTVL.

There are a few counts of this clonotype. The chain links TRBV18 to TRBJ1-5, with a tentative D call TRBD1 (5 bases). This CDR3 contains 14 residues. The V and J ends lost 4 bases and 3 bases respectively, with 10 bases between them. CDR1 and CDR2 (germline): KGHSH, LQKENI. The DNA for the CDR3 is TGTGCCAGCTCACTCCAGGGACCCAATCAGCCCCAGCATTTT. It codes for CASSLQGPNQPQHF.